The rows below give T cell receptor beta chains drawn from one sample of a study of PD-L1 blockade in urothelial cancer. Assay used: immunoSEQ multiplex PCR; TCRdb lists only in-frame clones, some missing. Seen here are tens of thousands of clones, roughly 90% observed once, and the top ten hold around 1.5%. This sample comprised PBMCs, obtained around atezolizumab (anti-PD-L1) treatment. The receptors here all came from a man aged 55 to 70 with urothelial cancer. CDR3s include the opening cysteine and the closing phenylalanine or tryptophan. D genes are given only for firm matches. Clone size is given for some rows only: seen once, a few or many times, or a class if the clone is expanded.

CDR3nt: TGTGCCAGCAGCTCCGAGGAATACCAAGAGACCCAGTACTTC
CDR3aa: CASSSEEYQETQYF
v_gene: TRBV7-8
j_gene: TRBJ2-5
abundance: .
d_gene: .

CDR3nt: TGCGCCAGCAGTCGGACAGGCCCCCCCACCGGGGAGCTGTTTTTT
CDR3aa: CASSRTGPPTGELFF
v_gene: TRBV5-1
j_gene: TRBJ2-2
abundance: .
d_gene: TRBD1

CDR3nt: TGTGCCAGCAGCAAAGTGGCAGGGAAAGAGACCCAGTACTTC
CDR3aa: CASSKVAGKETQYF
v_gene: TRBV21-1
j_gene: TRBJ2-5
abundance: .
d_gene: .

CDR3nt: TGTGCCAGCAGCCCATCTCCGGGGACACAATATGGCTACACCTTC
CDR3aa: CASSPSPGTQYGYTF
v_gene: TRBV11-2
j_gene: TRBJ1-2
abundance: .
d_gene: .

CDR3nt: TGTGCCAGCAGGAGGACTAGCGGGAGGAGAGAGACCCAGTACTTC
CDR3aa: CASRRTSGRRETQYF
v_gene: TRBV6-5
j_gene: TRBJ2-5
abundance: .
d_gene: TRBD2

CDR3nt: TGTGCCAGCAGCGCCGGGACAGGGGGACGTCAGCCCCAGCATTTT
CDR3aa: CASSAGTGGRQPQHF
v_gene: TRBV2
j_gene: TRBJ1-5
abundance: .
d_gene: TRBD1

CDR3nt: TGCGCCAGCAGCTTGGAGGGACAGGGAGAGACCCAGTACTTC
CDR3aa: CASSLEGQGETQYF
v_gene: TRBV5-1
j_gene: TRBJ2-5
abundance: .
d_gene: TRBD1

CDR3nt: TGTGCCAGCAGCCAAGCAACAGGGAGGGCGCAGCCCCAGCATTTT
CDR3aa: CASSQATGRAQPQHF
v_gene: TRBV4-2
j_gene: TRBJ1-5
abundance: .
d_gene: .

CDR3nt: TGCAGTGCCGGGCGGGAGGGGTTGAAGTTCTTC
CDR3aa: CSAGREGLKFF
v_gene: TRBV20-1
j_gene: TRBJ2-1
abundance: .
d_gene: TRBD2

CDR3nt: TGTGCCAGCAGCTTGGAGGGACTAGCGGGGGTTGGGCAGTTCTTC
CDR3aa: CASSLEGLAGVGQFF
v_gene: TRBV5-4
j_gene: TRBJ2-1
abundance: once
d_gene: TRBD2

CDR3nt: TGTGCCAGCAGCCAAATAACATGGGAGCGGGACATCTATGGCTACACCTTC
CDR3aa: CASSQITWERDIYGYTF
v_gene: TRBV11-3
j_gene: TRBJ1-2
abundance: .
d_gene: .

CDR3nt: TGCAGCGCGAAAGGGGACAGGACCTACGAGCAGTACTTC
CDR3aa: CSAKGDRTYEQYF
v_gene: TRBV29-1
j_gene: TRBJ2-7
abundance: .
d_gene: TRBD1

CDR3nt: TGTGCCAGCAGGGTACTAGCGGGAGGCGAGACCCAGTACTTC
CDR3aa: CASRVLAGGETQYF
v_gene: TRBV27
j_gene: TRBJ2-5
abundance: .
d_gene: TRBD2

CDR3nt: TGTGCCAGCAGCTTATGGACAGAGAACTATGGCTACACCTTC
CDR3aa: CASSLWTENYGYTF
v_gene: TRBV7-2
j_gene: TRBJ1-2
abundance: once
d_gene: .

CDR3nt: TGTGCCAGCAGCCAAGAAGGCCCGACTAGCGGGTTTCACGAGACCCAGTACTTC
CDR3aa: CASSQEGPTSGFHETQYF
v_gene: TRBV4-2
j_gene: TRBJ2-5
abundance: .
d_gene: TRBD2